This note documents a single T cell receptor (beta chain) sequence. This entry is derived from a study of blood T cell repertoires in COVID-19. CDR3 length: 23 residues. Trimming removed 0 bases from V and 4 bases from J, with 30 bases in between. From germline, CDR1 is KGHDR and CDR2 SFDVKD. As originally analysed: Cell counts per sample came from amplifying reference gene primers. Using immunoSEQ multiplex PCR, the repertoire was profiled, and TCRdb retains in-frame clones only, with some absent. For V, J and clone size, that table is used; D and trimming come from the DNA. The repertoire has over 95,000 clones, over 80% of them found once; the top ten carry around 2%.

The receptor's source is a man between 65 and 79 years old with active or convalescent COVID-19. The chain couples TRBV24-1 to TRBJ2-6; D not certain. The sequencing sample was made of peripheral blood. The CDR3, as DNA: TGTGCCACCAGTGATTTGCTTATGGGTATGGGCCGGAACCTTCCCTCCGGGGCCAACGTCCTGACTTTC. This sequence encodes CATSDLLMGMGRNLPSGANVLTF.